This TCR beta chain was sequenced in a study of blood T cell repertoires in COVID-19. About the study: The United States, Italy and Spain provided the acute and convalescent COVID-19 samples. Sources were T cells, B-cell-depleted T cells, or PBMCs; the material itself was cDNA or gDNA.

V was shortened by 0 bases and J by 4 bases, with 10 bases between the two germline ends. CDR3 length: 14 amino acids. Per germline, CDR1 SGHDT and CDR2 YYEEEE. Seattle patient enrollment occurred during active infection, with longitudinal follow-up thereafter. In the authors' methods: For nucleated cells, counts were estimated from reference gene primer amplification. Assay: immunoSEQ multiplex PCR; the TCRdb copy retains only in-frame clones and omits some. V, J and clone size reflect that table, while D and trimming were determined from the DNA. In the table there are over 250,000 clones, about nine tenths of which are singletons.

Sequencing was performed on peripheral blood. The V call is TRBV5-6, the J call TRBJ1-1; no firm D call. The sequence came from a woman aged 25 to 39 with COVID-19, enrolled during active disease. The CDR3 DNA sequence: TGTGCCAGCAGCTTGGGTCGAAGAGGCACTGAAGCTTTCTTT. Residues: CASSLGRRGTEAFF.